This T cell receptor beta chain was identified during a study of metastatic and nonmetastatic thyroid tumors (dated by TCRdb to about 2020). Some background on the complete study: Repertoires were compared across peripheral blood and tumor or nodule tissue samples from malignant and benign thyroid patients.

Library prep was done by PCR. The reads were generated on an Illumina HiSeq 4000. High-throughput sequencing was used to profile the TCR beta-chain CDR3 region of every patient. In the authors' own workflow: CDR3 differences across clinicopathological groups were used to build a classifier for discriminating distant-metastatic papillary thyroid cancer patients. The Shannon index was used to assess repertoire diversity, and the Morisita-Horn index was used to assess tumor-blood repertoire similarity. TCRdb reanalyzed the raw reads on its own, using fastp at Q25 for trimming and MiXCR for clone calling, and kept in-frame beta chains. These V and J calls rely on TCRdb rather than the paper's analysis. This sample comprises 89,000 or so clones, 8% to 9.5% of them detected only once. Together, the top ten hold 8.8% of the sample. What the authors observed across the whole study: In both blood and tumor samples, malignant tumors were reported to have significantly higher TCR beta diversity than benign nodules.

None of the patients had been given any treatment before thyroid surgery. Using T-cell receptor beta sequencing, the researchers looked back retrospectively at clinical samples from patients, gathered between about 2012 and 2018. The CDR1 and CDR2 encoded by the germline V gene (reference sequence) are LNHDA and SQIVND. Including cysteine and phenylalanine, the CDR3 has 15 amino acids. The retained sequence is limited to the CDR3, 45 bases, with the frame set at the first base. The V end loses 3 bases and the J end loses 2 bases, and a stretch of 13 bases separates them. This clone was counted ten times or more. Its antigen has not been determined. No clone much larger than this one lies a single base away; base qualities are absent.

This TCR came from a female donor with papillary thyroid cancer or a benign thyroid nodule (not recorded which). Some clones in this sample may be carry-over from other donors' samples. Sequences were obtained from blood. Recombination connected TRBV19 to TRBJ1-2; a confident D gene designation cannot be given. CDR3 loop: CASSMFEVKNYGYTF. The nucleotide sequence reads as follows: TGTGCCAGTAGTATGTTTGAGGTGAAAAACTATGGCTACACCTTC.